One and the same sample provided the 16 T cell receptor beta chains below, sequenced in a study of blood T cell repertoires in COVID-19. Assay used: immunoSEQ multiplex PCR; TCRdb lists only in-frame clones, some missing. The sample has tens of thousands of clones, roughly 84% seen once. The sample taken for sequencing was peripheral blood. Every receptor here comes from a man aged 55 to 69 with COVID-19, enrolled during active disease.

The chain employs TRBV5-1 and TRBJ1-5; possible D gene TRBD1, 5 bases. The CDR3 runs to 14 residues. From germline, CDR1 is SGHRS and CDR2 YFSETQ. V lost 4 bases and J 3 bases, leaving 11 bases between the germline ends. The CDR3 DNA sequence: TGCGCCAGCAGCCCTGAAGGGGACAATCAGCCCCAGCATTTT. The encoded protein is CASSPEGDNQPQHF.

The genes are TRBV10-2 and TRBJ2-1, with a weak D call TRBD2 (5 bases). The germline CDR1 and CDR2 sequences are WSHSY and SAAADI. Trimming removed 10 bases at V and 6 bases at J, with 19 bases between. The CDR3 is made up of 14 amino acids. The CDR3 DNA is TGCGCCAACAGCGCAACTAGTCCCGGCAATGAGCAGTTCTTC. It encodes CANSATSPGNEQFF.

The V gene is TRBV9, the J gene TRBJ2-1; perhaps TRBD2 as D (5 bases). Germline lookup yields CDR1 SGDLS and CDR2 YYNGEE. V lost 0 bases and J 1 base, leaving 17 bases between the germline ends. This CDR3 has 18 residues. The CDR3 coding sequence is TGTGCCAGCAGCGTAGATCTTGGCGGGCGCCTTTCCTACAATGAGCAGTTCTTC. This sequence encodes CASSVDLGGRLSYNEQFF.

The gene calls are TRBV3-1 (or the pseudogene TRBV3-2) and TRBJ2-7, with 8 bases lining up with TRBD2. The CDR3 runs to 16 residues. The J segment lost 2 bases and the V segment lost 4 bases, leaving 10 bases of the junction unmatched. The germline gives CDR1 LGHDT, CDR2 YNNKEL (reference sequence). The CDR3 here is CASSPQGTSGPYEQYF. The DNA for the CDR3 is TGTGCCAGCAGCCCGCAAGGCACTAGCGGCCCCTACGAGCAGTACTTC.

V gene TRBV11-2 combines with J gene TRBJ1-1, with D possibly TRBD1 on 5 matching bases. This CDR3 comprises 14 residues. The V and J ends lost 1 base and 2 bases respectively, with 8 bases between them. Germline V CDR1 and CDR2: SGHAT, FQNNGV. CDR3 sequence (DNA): TGTGCCAGCAGCTTAGCCGGGGGAAACACTGAAGCTTTCTTT. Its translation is CASSLAGGNTEAFF. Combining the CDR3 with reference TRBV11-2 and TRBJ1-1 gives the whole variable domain EAGVAQSPRYKIIEKRQSVAFWCNPISGHATLYWYQQILGQGPKLLIQFQNNGVVDDSQLPKDRFSAERLKGVDSTLKIQPAKLEDSAVYLCASSLAGGNTEAFFGQGTRLTVV.

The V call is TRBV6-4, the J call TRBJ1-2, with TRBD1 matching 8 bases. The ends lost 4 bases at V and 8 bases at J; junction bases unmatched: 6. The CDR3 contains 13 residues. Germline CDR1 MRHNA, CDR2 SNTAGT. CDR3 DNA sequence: TGTGCCAGCAGTGCCGGACAGGGAGGGGGCTACACCTTC. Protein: CASSAGQGGGYTF.

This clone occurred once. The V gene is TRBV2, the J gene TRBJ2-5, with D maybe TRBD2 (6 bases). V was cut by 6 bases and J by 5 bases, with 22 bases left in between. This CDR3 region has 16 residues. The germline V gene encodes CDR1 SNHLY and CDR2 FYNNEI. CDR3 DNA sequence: TGTGCCAGCAGGGGGTATAGCGGTCCCCCAAGGGAGACCCAGTACTTC. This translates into CASRGYSGPPRETQYF.

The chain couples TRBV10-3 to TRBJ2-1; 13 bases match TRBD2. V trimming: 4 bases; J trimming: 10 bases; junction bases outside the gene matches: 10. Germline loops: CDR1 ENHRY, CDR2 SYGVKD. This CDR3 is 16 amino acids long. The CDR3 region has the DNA TGTGCCATCAGTGGGACTAGCGGGAGTGATCCGAAAGAGCAGTTCTTC. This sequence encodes CAISGTSGSDPKEQFF.

CDR3 nucleotides: TGCGCCAGCAGCCCGCAGGCTAGCGGGAGGGACCGGTTGGATGAGCAGTTCTTC. It specifies CASSPQASGRDRLDEQFF. The chain carries TRBV5-1 and TRBJ2-1; TRBD2 aligns across 12 bases. The V gene's germline CDR1 is SGHRS and CDR2 YFSETQ. The CDR3 has 18 amino acids. Trimming took 4 bases from V and 8 from J; bases not matched to a gene: 16.

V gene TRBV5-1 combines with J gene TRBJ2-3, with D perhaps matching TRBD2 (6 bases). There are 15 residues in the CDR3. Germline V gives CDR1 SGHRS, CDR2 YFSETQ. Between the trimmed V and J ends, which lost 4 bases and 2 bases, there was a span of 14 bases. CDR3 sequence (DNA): TGCGCCAGCAGCATTCGGAGCGGGCCCACAGATACGCAGTATTTT. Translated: CASSIRSGPTDTQYF.

CDR3 sequence reads: CASSPDLRNTIYF. For the CDR3, the DNA is TGTGCCAGCTCACCAGATTTACGGAACACCATATATTTT. The V and J genes are TRBV18 and TRBJ1-3; no reliable D call. Germline V gene sequence: CDR1 KGHSH, CDR2 LQKENI. The CDR3 covers 13 residues. V was shortened by 2 bases and J by 7 bases, with 9 bases between the two germline ends. Looking up the rest from reference TRBV18 and TRBJ1-3 gives the full variable domain: NAGVMQNPRHLVRRRGQEARLRCSPMKGHSHVYWYRQLPEEGLKFMVYLQKENIIDESGMPKERFSAEFPKEGPSILRIQQVVRGDSAAYFCASSPDLRNTIYFGEGSWLTVV.

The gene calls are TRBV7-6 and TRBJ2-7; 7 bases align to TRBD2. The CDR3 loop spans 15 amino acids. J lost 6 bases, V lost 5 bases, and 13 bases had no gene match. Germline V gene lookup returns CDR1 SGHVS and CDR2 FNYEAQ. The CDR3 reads CASSRAVAGDSEQYF. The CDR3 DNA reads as TGTGCCAGCAGCCGGGCCGTGGCGGGAGACTCCGAGCAGTACTTC.

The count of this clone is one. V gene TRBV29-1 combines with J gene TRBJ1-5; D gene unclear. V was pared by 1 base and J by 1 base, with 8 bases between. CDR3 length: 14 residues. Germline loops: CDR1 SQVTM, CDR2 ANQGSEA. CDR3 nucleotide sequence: TGCAGCGTTGAAGTCGGCGGAAGCAATCAGCCCCAGCATTTT. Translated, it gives CSVEVGGSNQPQHF.

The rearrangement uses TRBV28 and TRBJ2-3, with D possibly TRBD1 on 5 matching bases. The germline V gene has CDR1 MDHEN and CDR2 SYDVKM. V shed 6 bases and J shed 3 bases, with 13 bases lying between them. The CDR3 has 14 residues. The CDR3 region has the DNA TGTGCCAGCAGCCGACAGCCTAGGACAGATACGCAGTATTTT. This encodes CASSRQPRTDTQYF.

In DNA, the CDR3 is TGTGCCAGCAGCGTAGTACAGGGTCAAGCTTTCTTT. This translates into CASSVVQGQAFF. The rearrangement links TRBV9 to TRBJ1-1, with D possibly being TRBD1 (6 bases). There are 12 residues in the CDR3. Germline values: CDR1 SGDLS, CDR2 YYNGEE. V lost 0 bases to trimming and J lost 9 bases, with 9 bases between them.

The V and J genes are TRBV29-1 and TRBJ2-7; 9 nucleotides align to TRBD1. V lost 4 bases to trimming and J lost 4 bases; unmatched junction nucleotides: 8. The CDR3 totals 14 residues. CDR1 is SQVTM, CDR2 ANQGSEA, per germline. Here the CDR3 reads CSVAGTGKGYEQYF. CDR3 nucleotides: TGCAGCGTTGCCGGGACAGGGAAGGGGTACGAGCAGTACTTC.